These 23 T cell receptor beta chains originate from one sample sequenced in a study of blood T cell repertoires in COVID-19. Measured with immunoSEQ multiplex PCR; TCRdb has only the in-frame clones, and not every one. The table shows 200,000 to 300,000 clones, with about 90% occurring only once. Sample: peripheral blood. The receptors originated from a man of 80 years or more with acute or convalescent COVID-19.

The J gene is TRBJ1-2, the V gene TRBV11-2, with D perhaps matching TRBD1 (6 bases). From germline, CDR1 is SGHAT and CDR2 FQNNGV. There are 14 residues in the CDR3. V was clipped by 6 bases and J by 4 bases, with 15 bases between them. The CDR3 loop reads CASSSQGTTYGYTF. The CDR3 bases are TGTGCCAGCAGTTCTCAGGGGACTACCTATGGCTACACCTTC.

The chain combines TRBV6-5 with TRBJ1-1, with 8 bases matching TRBD1. V lost 2 bases to trimming and J lost 1 base; unmatched junction nucleotides: 3. CDR3 size: 15 residues. Germline CDR1 MNHEY, CDR2 SVGAGI. CDR3 in amino acids: CASSYRDRTNTEAFF. The CDR3 nucleotides are TGTGCCAGCAGTTACCGGGACAGGACGAACACTGAAGCTTTCTTT.

The rearrangement uses TRBV6-5 and TRBJ2-7; 8 positions agree with TRBD1. Germline CDR1 MNHEY, CDR2 SVGAGI. V trimming: 6 bases; J trimming: 8 bases; junction bases outside the gene matches: 6. The CDR3 sequence is 12 residues long. CDR3: CASRSRTGKQYF. CDR3 DNA: TGTGCCAGCAGATCTCGGACAGGGAAGCAGTACTTC.

This clone was picked up a small number of times. This chain's CDR3 is CASRLRADGGKAFF. Written as DNA, the CDR3 is TGTGCCAGCAGACTCCGGGCCGACGGAGGGAAAGCTTTCTTT. This chain connects TRBV21-1 to TRBJ1-1. TRBV21-1 is an annotated pseudogene. This CDR3 contains 14 residues.

The chain is built from TRBV6-5 and TRBJ1-5, with D hard to call. Germline V gene data show CDR1 as MNHEY and CDR2 as SVGAGI. Trimming took off 0 bases at V and 7 bases at J, with 7 bases between the two ends. The CDR3 is 13 amino acids. The CDR3 DNA follows: TGTGCCAGCAGTTACTCGCACAGACAGCCCCAGCATTTT. The encoded protein is CASSYSHRQPQHF.

The chain carries TRBV27 and TRBJ1-1, with D possibly matching TRBD1 (5 bases). This CDR3 comprises 13 residues. Germline V gives CDR1 MNHEY, CDR2 SMNVEV (reference sequence). The V and J ends lost 8 bases and 1 base respectively, with 11 bases between them. The DNA for the CDR3 is TGTGCCAGCTATGTGGGGCGGAACACTGAAGCTTTCTTT. This gives the protein CASYVGRNTEAFF.

CDR3 sequence reads: CASSQGQGGHEQYF. As DNA, the CDR3 is TGTGCCAGCAGTCAGGGACAGGGGGGACACGAGCAGTACTTC. The V and J genes are TRBV6-5 and TRBJ2-7; 11 nucleotides align to TRBD1. CDR1 and CDR2 (germline): MNHEY, SVGAGI. The V and J ends lost 5 bases and 5 bases, in that order; junction bases with no gene match: 5. The CDR3 covers 14 residues.

This sequence joins TRBV7-9 and TRBJ2-7; the match to TRBD2 covers 9 bases. The CDR3 sequence is 13 residues long. Germline-derived CDR1 and CDR2 are SEHNR and FQNEAQ (reference sequence). V was clipped by 7 bases and J by 7 bases; unmatched bases: 8. In nucleotides, the CDR3 is TGTGCCAGCAACAAGGCGGGAGGGCTTGAGCAGTACTTC. This translates into CASNKAGGLEQYF.

The V gene is TRBV11-2, the J gene TRBJ2-1; 9 nucleotides agree with TRBD2. Germline CDR1 and CDR2: SGHAT and FQNNGV. With 2 bases clipped from V and 4 bases from J, the junction kept 3 bases outside the gene matches. CDR3 length equals 15 residues. CDR3 sequence: CASSLLAGSYNEQFF. CDR3 DNA: TGTGCCAGCAGCTTACTAGCGGGATCTTACAATGAGCAGTTCTTC.

V gene TRBV7-8 combines with J gene TRBJ1-2; no clear D. This CDR3 contains 14 residues. Germline assignment: CDR1 SGHVS and CDR2 FQNEAQ. V lost 5 bases and J 6 bases, leaving 16 bases between the germline ends. DNA for the CDR3: TGTGCCAGCAGCCCCGGTAGCGCAGGACATGGCTACACCTTC. Translating it yields CASSPGSAGHGYTF.

V usage is TRBV19 and J usage is TRBJ1-1; D perhaps matches TRBD1 (6 bases). The germline V and J ends were trimmed by 5 bases and 9 bases, with 16 bases remaining between them. Germline CDR1 is LNHDA and CDR2 is SQIVND (reference sequence). This CDR3 comprises 13 residues. CDR3 amino acids: CASSPQGQTQAFF. The CDR3 DNA sequence: TGTGCCAGTAGTCCCCAAGGACAGACCCAAGCTTTCTTT.

This clone was seen a handful of times. The rearrangement joins TRBV5-1 to TRBJ1-2; no firm D call. Germline assignment: CDR1 SGHRS and CDR2 YFSETQ. Trimming pared 0 bases from V and 4 bases from J, leaving 28 bases between. This CDR3 is 20 amino acids long. Here the CDR3 reads CASSLDRPPTITPRSYGYTF. Here the CDR3 DNA reads TGCGCCAGCAGCTTGGATCGTCCGCCGACTATAACCCCCAGAAGCTATGGCTACACCTTC. Filled out from reference TRBV5-1 and TRBJ1-2, the complete variable domain reads KAGVTQTPRYLIKTRGQQVTLSCSPISGHRSVSWYQQTPGQGLQFLFEYFSETQRNKGNFPGRFSGRQFSNSRSEMNVSTLELGDSALYLCASSLDRPPTITPRSYGYTFGSGTRLTVV.

The chain uses TRBV28 and TRBJ2-7; tentatively, D is TRBD1 (7 bases). The V gene lost 6 bases and the J gene lost 3 bases, with 15 bases spanning the gap. Germline-derived CDR1 and CDR2 are MDHEN and SYDVKM. CDR3 length equals 14 residues. CDR3 DNA: TGTGCCAGCAGACGGGGGCAGGGGGTCTACGAGCAGTACTTC. Translated, it gives CASRRGQGVYEQYF.

The chain carries TRBV9 and TRBJ1-1; 7 nucleotides line up with TRBD1. Germline V gene sequence: CDR1 SGDLS, CDR2 YYNGEE. With V trimmed by 1 base and J by 4 bases, 7 bases remained unmatched. The CDR3 consists of 15 residues. The CDR3 DNA sequence: TGTGCCAGCAGCGTATTCGAGGGGGCTGGCACTGAAGCTTTCTTT. This translates into CASSVFEGAGTEAFF.

This clone was counted between two and nine times. J is TRBJ1-1 and V is TRBV5-1, with a weak D call TRBD1 (6 bases). This CDR3 region has 16 residues. Germline V gene lookup returns CDR1 SGHRS and CDR2 YFSETQ. The V end was cut by 4 bases, the J end by 4 bases, with 20 bases between. CDR3 nucleotide sequence: TGCGCCAGCAGCCCCCATACTGGGGGGGCGCGCACTGAAGCTTTCTTT. Encoded protein: CASSPHTGGARTEAFF.

In nucleotides, the CDR3 is TGTGCCAGCAGTTATTACACAGGGGGAGGACAGCCCCAGCATTTT. It codes for CASSYYTGGGQPQHF. This chain joins TRBV6-5 and TRBJ1-5; 8 bases match TRBD1. The trim removed 3 bases at V and 7 bases at J, leaving 8 bases unmatched. The CDR3 contains 15 residues. Germline CDR1 MNHEY, CDR2 SVGAGI.

Here the CDR3 reads CASSKGQGLANYGYTF. The CDR3 DNA follows: TGCGCCAGCAGCAAGGGACAGGGGTTAGCTAACTATGGCTACACCTTC. This chain links TRBV5-1 with TRBJ1-2, with 10 bases matching TRBD1. Germline CDR1 is SGHRS and CDR2 is YFSETQ. The CDR3 consists of 16 residues. V lost 4 bases to trimming and J lost 0 bases; unmatched junction nucleotides: 6. Supplemented by reference TRBV5-1 and TRBJ1-2, the full variable domain reads KAGVTQTPRYLIKTRGQQVTLSCSPISGHRSVSWYQQTPGQGLQFLFEYFSETQRNKGNFPGRFSGRQFSNSRSEMNVSTLELGDSALYLCASSKGQGLANYGYTFGSGTRLTVV.

About this clone itself: This specimen includes other DNA sequences encoding the same CDR3. J is TRBJ1-5 and V is TRBV27, with TRBD1 identical over 7 bases. The V and J ends lost 5 bases and 4 bases, in that order; junction bases with no gene match: 5. This CDR3 region has 14 residues. Per germline, CDR1 MNHEY and CDR2 SMNVEV (reference sequence). The CDR3 loop reads CASSPYRGNQPQHF. As DNA, the CDR3 is TGTGCCAGCAGTCCATACAGGGGAAATCAGCCCCAGCATTTT.

This rearrangement joins TRBV25-1 to TRBJ2-1; 9 bases align to TRBD1. The CDR3 length is 15 residues. The germline V gene has CDR1 MGHDK and CDR2 SYGVNS. J lost 4 bases, V lost 6 bases, and 7 bases had no gene match. CDR3 DNA sequence: TGTGCCAGCAGCCCCGACAGGGGGAGTTACAATGAGCAGTTCTTC. Its protein is CASSPDRGSYNEQFF.

This clone was recorded once. The chain combines TRBV21-1 with TRBJ2-7; the DNA was not used to check the table's D call, TRBD1. TRBV21-1 is recorded as a pseudogene. CDR3 length: 13 amino acids. The DNA of the CDR3 is TGTGCCAGCAGCATCCCAGGGGGCAGCGAGCAGTACTTC. Protein product: CASSIPGGSEQYF.

This clone was detected many times. The rearrangement joins TRBV19 to TRBJ2-5; D gene uncertain. This CDR3 region has 13 residues. Germline loops: CDR1 LNHDA, CDR2 SQIVND (reference sequence). Trimming took off 3 bases at V and 2 bases at J, with 7 bases between the two ends. CDR3 amino acids: CASSMRAQETQYF. DNA for the CDR3: TGTGCCAGTAGTATGAGAGCTCAAGAGACCCAGTACTTC.

The chain couples TRBV19 to TRBJ2-5; 7 nucleotides agree with TRBD1. Germline assignment: CDR1 LNHDA and CDR2 SQIVND (reference sequence). J gave up 9 bases and V 3 bases, and 4 bases lay outside the gene matches. The CDR3 contains 12 residues. The CDR3 DNA sequence: TGTGCCAGTAGTATCGAAACAGGGGCCCAGTACTTC. Its translation: CASSIETGAQYF.

The chain recombines TRBV7-3 with TRBJ2-3; D possibly corresponds to TRBD2 (6 bases). CDR1 is SGHTA and CDR2 is FQGTGA in the germline V gene. The CDR3 runs to 14 residues. V dropped 5 bases and J dropped 1 base, with 10 bases sitting between them. CDR3 sequence (DNA): TGTGCCAGCAGCCGCGGGGCAGGCACAGATACGCAGTATTTT. Protein product: CASSRGAGTDTQYF.